This T cell receptor (beta chain) stems from a study of cytomegalovirus exposure and HLA in healthy donors. Some clones are missing from TCRdb's copy, which holds only in-frame ones; the method was immunoSEQ multiplex PCR. The sample lists roughly 70,000 clones, roughly 95% occurring once. The CDR3 extends over 16 amino acids. CDR1 is MNHNS and CDR2 is SASEGT in the germline V gene. With 0 bases removed from V and 3 bases from J, the gap between germline ends came to 15 bases. The source material was PBMCs. The clonotype originates from a young man in good health and CMV-seronegative. V usage is TRBV6-1 and J usage is TRBJ2-7; D is unclear. The CDR3 region is CASSEARSYPGYEQYF. The CDR3 coding sequence is TGTGCCAGCAGTGAAGCGCGGTCCTACCCCGGCTACGAGCAGTACTTC.